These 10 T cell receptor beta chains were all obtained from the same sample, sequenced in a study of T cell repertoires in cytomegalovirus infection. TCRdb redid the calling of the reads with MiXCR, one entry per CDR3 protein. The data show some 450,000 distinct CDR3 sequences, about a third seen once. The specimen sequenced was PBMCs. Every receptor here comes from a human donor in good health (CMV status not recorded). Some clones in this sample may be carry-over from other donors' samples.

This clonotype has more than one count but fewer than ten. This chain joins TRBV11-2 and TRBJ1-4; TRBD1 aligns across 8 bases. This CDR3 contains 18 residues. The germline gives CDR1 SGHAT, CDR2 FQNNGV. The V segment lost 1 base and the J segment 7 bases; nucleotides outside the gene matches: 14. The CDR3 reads CASSLAGQGAWSGEKLFF. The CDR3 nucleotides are TGTGCCAGCAGCTTAGCAGGGCAGGGGGCCTGGTCTGGTGAAAAACTGTTTTTT.

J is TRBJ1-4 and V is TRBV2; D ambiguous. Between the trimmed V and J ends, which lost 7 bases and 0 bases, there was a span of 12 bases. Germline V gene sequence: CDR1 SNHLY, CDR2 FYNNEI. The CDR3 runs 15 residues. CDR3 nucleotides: TGTGCCAGCAATGGGGTGGCAGCAACTAATGAAAAACTGTTTTTT. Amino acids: CASNGVAATNEKLFF.

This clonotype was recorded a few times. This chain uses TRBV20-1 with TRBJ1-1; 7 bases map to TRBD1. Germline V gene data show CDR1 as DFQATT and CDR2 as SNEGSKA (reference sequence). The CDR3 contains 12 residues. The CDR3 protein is CTIQGRATEAFF. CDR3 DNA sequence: TGCACCATACAGGGGAGGGCCACTGAAGCTTTCTTT.

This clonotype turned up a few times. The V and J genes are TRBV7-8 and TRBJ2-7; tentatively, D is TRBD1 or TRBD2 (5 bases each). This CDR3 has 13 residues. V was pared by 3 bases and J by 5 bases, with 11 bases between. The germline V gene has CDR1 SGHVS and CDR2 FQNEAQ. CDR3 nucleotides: TGTGCCAGCAGCTTTCCTCTGGGGGACGAGCAGTACTTC. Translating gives CASSFPLGDEQYF.

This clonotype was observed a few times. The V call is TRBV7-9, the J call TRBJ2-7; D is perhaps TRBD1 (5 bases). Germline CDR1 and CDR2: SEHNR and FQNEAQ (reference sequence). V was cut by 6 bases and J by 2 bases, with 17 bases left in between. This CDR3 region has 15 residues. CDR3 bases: TGTGCCAGCAGTTCACCGCGACAGCTACCCTACGAGCAGTACTTC. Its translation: CASSSPRQLPYEQYF.

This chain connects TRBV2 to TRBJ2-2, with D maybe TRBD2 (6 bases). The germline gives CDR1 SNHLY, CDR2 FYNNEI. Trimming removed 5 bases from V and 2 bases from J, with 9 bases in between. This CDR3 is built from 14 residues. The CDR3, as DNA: TGTGCCAGCAGTCGACTAGTAAACACCGGGGAGCTGTTTTTT. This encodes CASSRLVNTGELFF.

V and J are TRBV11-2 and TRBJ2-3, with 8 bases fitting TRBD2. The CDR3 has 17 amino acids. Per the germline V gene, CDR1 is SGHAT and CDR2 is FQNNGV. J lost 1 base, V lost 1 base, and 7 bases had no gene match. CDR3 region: CASSLAGGGFGTDTQYF. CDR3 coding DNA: TGTGCCAGCAGCTTAGCGGGGGGGGGCTTCGGCACAGATACGCAGTATTTT.

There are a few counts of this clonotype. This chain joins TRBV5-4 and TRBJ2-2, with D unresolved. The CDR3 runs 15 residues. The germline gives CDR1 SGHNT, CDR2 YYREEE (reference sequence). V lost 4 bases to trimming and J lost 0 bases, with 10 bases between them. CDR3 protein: CASSKTTTNTGELFF. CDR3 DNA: TGTGCCAGCAGCAAGACAACGACGAACACCGGGGAGCTGTTTTTT. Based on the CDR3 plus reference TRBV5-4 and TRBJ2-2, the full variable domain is ETGVTQSPTHLIKTRGQQVTLRCSSQSGHNTVSWYQQALGQGPQFIFQYYREEENGRGNFPPRFSGLQFPNYSSELNVNALELDDSALYLCASSKTTTNTGELFFGEGSRLTVL.

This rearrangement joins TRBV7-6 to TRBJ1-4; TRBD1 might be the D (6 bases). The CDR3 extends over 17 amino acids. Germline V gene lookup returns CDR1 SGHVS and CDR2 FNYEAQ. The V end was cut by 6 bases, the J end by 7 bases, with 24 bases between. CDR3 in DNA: TGTGCCAGCAGTTCTACAGCGGGGGGGCGCATACGTGAAAAACTGTTTTTT. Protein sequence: CASSSTAGGRIREKLFF. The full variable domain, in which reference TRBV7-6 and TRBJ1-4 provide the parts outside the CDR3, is GAGVSQSPRYKVTKRGQDVALRCDPISGHVSLYWYRQALGQGPEFLTYFNYEAQQDKSGLPNDRFSAERPEGSISTLTIQRTEQRDSAMYRCASSSTAGGRIREKLFFGSGTQLSVL.

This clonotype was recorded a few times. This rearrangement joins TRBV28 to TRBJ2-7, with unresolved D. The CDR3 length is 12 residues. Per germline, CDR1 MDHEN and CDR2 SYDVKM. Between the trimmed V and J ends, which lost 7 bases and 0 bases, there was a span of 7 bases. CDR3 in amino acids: CASTLGSYEQYF. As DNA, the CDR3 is TGTGCCAGCACCCTGGGCTCCTACGAGCAGTACTTC. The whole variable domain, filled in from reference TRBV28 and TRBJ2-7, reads DVKVTQSSRYLVKRTGEKVFLECVQDMDHENMFWYRQDPGLGLRLIYFSYDVKMKEKGDIPEGYSVSREKKERFSLILESASTNQTSMYLCASTLGSYEQYFGPGTRLTVT.